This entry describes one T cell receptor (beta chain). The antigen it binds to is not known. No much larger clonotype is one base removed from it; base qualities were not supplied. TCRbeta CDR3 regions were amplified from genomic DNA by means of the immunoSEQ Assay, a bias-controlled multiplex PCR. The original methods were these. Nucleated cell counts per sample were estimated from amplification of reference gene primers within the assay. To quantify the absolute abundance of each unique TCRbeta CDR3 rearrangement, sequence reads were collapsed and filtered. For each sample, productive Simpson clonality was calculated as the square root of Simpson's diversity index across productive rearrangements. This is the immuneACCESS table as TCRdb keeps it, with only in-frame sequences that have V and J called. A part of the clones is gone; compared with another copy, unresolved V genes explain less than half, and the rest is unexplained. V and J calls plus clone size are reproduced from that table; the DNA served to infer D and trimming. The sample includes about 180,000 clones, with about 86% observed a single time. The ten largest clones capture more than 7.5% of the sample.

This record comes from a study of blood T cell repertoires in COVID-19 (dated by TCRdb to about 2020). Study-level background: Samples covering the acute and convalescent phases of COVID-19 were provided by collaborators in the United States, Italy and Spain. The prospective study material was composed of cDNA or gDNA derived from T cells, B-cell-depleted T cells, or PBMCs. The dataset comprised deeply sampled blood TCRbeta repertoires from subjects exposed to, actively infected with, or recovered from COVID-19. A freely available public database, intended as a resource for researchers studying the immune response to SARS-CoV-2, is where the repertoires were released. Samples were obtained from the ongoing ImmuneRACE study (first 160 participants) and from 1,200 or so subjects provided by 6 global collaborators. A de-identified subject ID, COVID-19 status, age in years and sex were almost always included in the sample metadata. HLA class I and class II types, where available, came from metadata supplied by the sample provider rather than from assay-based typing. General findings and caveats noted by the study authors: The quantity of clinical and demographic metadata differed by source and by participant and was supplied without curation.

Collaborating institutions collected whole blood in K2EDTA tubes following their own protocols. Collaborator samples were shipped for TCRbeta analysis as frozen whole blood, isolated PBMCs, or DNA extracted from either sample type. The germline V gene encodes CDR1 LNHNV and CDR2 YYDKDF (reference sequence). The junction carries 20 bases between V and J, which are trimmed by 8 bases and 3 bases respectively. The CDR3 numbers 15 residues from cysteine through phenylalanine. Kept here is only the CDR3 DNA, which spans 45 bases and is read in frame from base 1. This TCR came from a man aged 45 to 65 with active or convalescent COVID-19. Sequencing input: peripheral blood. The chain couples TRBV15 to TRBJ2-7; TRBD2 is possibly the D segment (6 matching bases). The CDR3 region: CATAWRGGRNYEQYF. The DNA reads TGTGCCACCGCGTGGAGGGGCGGAAGAAACTACGAGCAGTACTTC.